Each of the 23 T cell receptor beta chains below was sequenced from the same sample in a study of STAT3 mutations in large granular lymphocyte leukemia. For these TCRs, the target antigens are not known. The assay was immunoSEQ multiplex PCR, and TCRdb's table has in-frame clones only and misses some. The sample contains more than 6,500 clones, about 69% of which appear only once. Study-level results: In T-cell large granular lymphocyte leukemia, about half of patients showed multiple immunodominant subclonotypes.

Sequences were obtained from peripheral blood mononuclear cells. The receptors originated from a woman between 40 and 50 years old with T-cell large granular lymphocyte leukemia. Some clones in this sample may be carry-over from other donors' samples.

This clone has a handful of counts. The rearrangement joins TRBV7-9 to TRBJ1-2; 12 bases are shared with TRBD1. CDR1 and CDR2 (germline): SEHNR, FQNEAQ (reference sequence). Unmatched junction bases numbered 9, after V lost 4 bases and J lost 3 bases. The CDR3 has 17 amino acids. CDR3 protein: CASSSYSGQGAYYGYTF. In DNA, the CDR3 is TGTGCCAGCAGCTCCTACTCGGGACAGGGGGCCTACTATGGCTACACCTTC.

The CDR3 reads CASSAGLRGLSYEQYF. The CDR3 DNA reads as TGTGCCAGCTCCGCGGGTCTGCGGGGGCTATCCTACGAGCAGTACTTC. This chain joins TRBV18 and TRBJ2-7, with D tentatively TRBD2 (7 bases). Trimming left V 6 bases short and J 1 base short, with 19 bases between. In germline, CDR1 is KGHSH, CDR2 LQKENI. The length of the CDR3 is 16 residues.

The chain uses TRBV30 and TRBJ2-7, with D perhaps TRBD2 (6 bases). Trimming removed 1 base from V and 0 bases from J, with 19 bases in between. CDR3 length: 17 residues. Germline V gene sequence: CDR1 GTSNPN, CDR2 SVGIG (reference sequence). The CDR3: CAWSDSPLAFSSYEQYF. DNA for the CDR3: TGTGCCTGGAGTGACAGTCCACTAGCTTTCAGCTCCTACGAGCAGTACTTC.

The V call is TRBV18, the J call TRBJ2-5; D possibly corresponds to TRBD2 (5 bases). Between the trimmed V and J ends, which lost 8 bases and 5 bases, there was a span of 15 bases. The CDR3 is 13 residues long. In germline, CDR1 is KGHSH, CDR2 LQKENI. The CDR3 loop reads CASTPAGSETQYF. The CDR3 nucleotides are TGTGCCAGCACCCCTGCGGGCTCGGAGACCCAGTACTTC. The full variable domain, its missing parts supplied by reference TRBV18 and TRBJ2-5, is NAGVMQNPRHLVRRRGQEARLRCSPMKGHSHVYWYRQLPEEGLKFMVYLQKENIIDESGMPKERFSAEFPKEGPSILRIQQVVRGDSAAYFCASTPAGSETQYFGPGTRLLVL.

This clone came up once. V and J are TRBV4-3 and TRBJ2-7, with TRBD2 matching 11 bases. The V and J ends lost 4 bases and 4 bases, in that order; junction bases with no gene match: 3. From germline, CDR1 is LGHNA and CDR2 YSLEER. This CDR3 has 14 residues. CDR3 coding DNA: TGCGCCAGCAGCCCGGGACTAGCGGTTTACGAGCAGTACTTC. It specifies CASSPGLAVYEQYF.

The chain combines TRBV18 with TRBJ1-2, with a weak D call TRBD1 (5 bases). The V end was cut by 5 bases, the J end by 2 bases, with 12 bases between. Germline lookup yields CDR1 KGHSH and CDR2 LQKENI. This CDR3 comprises 14 residues. The CDR3 DNA reads as TGTGCCAGCTCAACTGGGACCGCGAACTATGGCTACACCTTC. Translation: CASSTGTANYGYTF.

This clone was found once. The chain has TRBV5-4 and TRBJ2-7; 9 bases are a match to TRBD1. The V segment lost 4 bases and the J segment 0 bases; nucleotides outside the gene matches: 8. The V gene's germline CDR1 is SGHNT and CDR2 YYREEE (reference sequence). The CDR3 is 16 residues long. The CDR3 spells CASSGPGQGYSYEQYF. CDR3 nucleotide sequence: TGTGCCAGCAGCGGGCCGGGACAGGGATACTCCTACGAGCAGTACTTC.

The genes are TRBV27 and TRBJ2-1, with a tentative D call TRBD1 (5 bases). This CDR3 has 13 amino acids. Germline lookup yields CDR1 MNHEY and CDR2 SMNVEV (reference sequence). V shed 0 bases and J shed 7 bases, with 7 bases lying between them. The CDR3: CASSLSTANEQFF. CDR3 in DNA: TGTGCCAGCAGTTTATCGACAGCTAATGAGCAGTTCTTC.

This clone was counted only a few times. The chain links TRBV5-1 to TRBJ2-7; TRBD2 agrees at 14 bases. Losses at the gene ends were 4 bases for V and 7 bases for J; bases not matched to a gene: 4. Germline CDR1 is SGHRS and CDR2 is YFSETQ. The CDR3 covers 14 residues. In nucleotides, the CDR3 is TGCGCCAGCAGCCAGGGACTAGCGGGAGAGGAGCAGTACTTC. Amino acids: CASSQGLAGEEQYF.

The chain employs TRBV4-3 and TRBJ2-6; TRBD1 agrees at 7 bases. Germline values: CDR1 LGHNA, CDR2 YSLEER. V lost 0 bases, J lost 0 bases, and 2 bases stayed unmatched. This CDR3 has 17 residues. The CDR3 sequence: CASSQDGDSSGANVLTF. The DNA for the CDR3 is TGCGCCAGCAGCCAAGATGGGGACAGCTCTGGGGCCAACGTCCTGACTTTC.

V is TRBV7-2 and J is TRBJ2-1; D perhaps matches TRBD1 (5 bases). CDR3 size: 13 residues. V was cut by 0 bases and J by 12 bases, with 12 bases left in between. Germline V lookup: CDR1 SGHTA, CDR2 FQGNSA. CDR3 protein: CASSLALGQPQFF. DNA for the CDR3: TGTGCCAGCAGCTTAGCGCTGGGGCAACCGCAGTTCTTC. Full variable domain (remainder filled in from reference TRBV7-2 and TRBJ2-1): GAGVSQSPSNKVTEKGKDVELRCDPISGHTALYWYRQSLGQGLEFLIYFQGNSAPDKSGLPSDRFSAERTGGSVSTLTIQRTQQEDSAVYLCASSLALGQPQFFGPGTRLTVL.

The chain joins TRBV6-6 to TRBJ2-7; 9 bases are a match to TRBD2. Per germline, CDR1 MNHNY and CDR2 SVGAGI (reference sequence). The J segment lost 7 bases and the V segment lost 8 bases, leaving 3 bases of the junction unmatched. This CDR3 has 11 amino acids. The CDR3 bases are TGTGCCAGCGGCCTAGCGGGGGAGCAGTACTTC. Its translation is CASGLAGEQYF.

V usage is TRBV30 and J usage is TRBJ1-1; 9 nucleotides align to TRBD1. The CDR3 is made up of 13 amino acids. The V segment lost 4 bases and the J segment 4 bases; nucleotides outside the gene matches: 4. Germline V gene sequence: CDR1 GTSNPN, CDR2 SVGIG (reference sequence). The CDR3 DNA sequence: TGTGCCTGGATGGGACAGGGAGCCACTGAAGCTTTCTTT. As protein: CAWMGQGATEAFF.

This sequence joins TRBV30 and TRBJ2-5; 8 bases are a match to TRBD2. CDR1 is GTSNPN and CDR2 is SVGIG in the germline V gene (reference sequence). This CDR3 contains 14 residues. Trimming at V came to 2 bases and at J to 2 bases, leaving 4 bases not matched to a gene. CDR3 sequence reads: CAWSTLAVQETQYF. The CDR3, as DNA: TGTGCCTGGAGTACACTAGCGGTACAAGAGACCCAGTACTTC.

A single count supports this clone. The rearrangement joins TRBV5-1 to TRBJ2-1; possibly TRBD2 for D (5 bases). This CDR3 is 14 amino acids long. Germline V gene data show CDR1 as SGHRS and CDR2 as YFSETQ. Deletions cut 4 bases from V and 2 bases from J, with 10 bases between. Here the CDR3 reads CASSPGMTYNEQFF. CDR3 coding DNA: TGCGCCAGCAGCCCCGGGATGACCTACAATGAGCAGTTCTTC.

This chain joins TRBV5-1 and TRBJ2-7, with TRBD1 matching 9 bases. Trimming cost V 0 bases and J 3 bases; bases outside gene matches: 10. From germline, CDR1 is SGHRS and CDR2 YFSETQ. The CDR3 extends over 17 amino acids. This CDR3 is CASSLGSPGQGNYEQYF. The CDR3 bases are TGCGCCAGCAGCTTGGGGAGTCCGGGACAGGGTAACTACGAGCAGTACTTC. Drawing the rest from reference TRBV5-1 and TRBJ2-7, the complete variable domain is KAGVTQTPRYLIKTRGQQVTLSCSPISGHRSVSWYQQTPGQGLQFLFEYFSETQRNKGNFPGRFSGRQFSNSRSEMNVSTLELGDSALYLCASSLGSPGQGNYEQYFGPGTRLTVT.

The chain uses TRBV13 and TRBJ1-1; 8 nucleotides agree with TRBD1. V lost 3 bases, J lost 2 bases, and 2 bases stayed unmatched. The CDR3 is 14 residues long. The germline gives CDR1 PRHDT, CDR2 FYEKMQ (reference sequence). The CDR3 is CASSFGQGNTEAFF. In nucleotides, the CDR3 is TGTGCCAGCAGCTTTGGACAGGGCAACACTGAAGCTTTCTTT.

This clone was seen a handful of times. The chain is built from TRBV19 and TRBJ1-4; D gene unclear. Trimming cost V 6 bases and J 0 bases, with 5 bases left between them. Germline loops: CDR1 LNHDA, CDR2 SQIVND (reference sequence). The CDR3 is 13 residues long. CDR3 region: CASRLATNEKLFF. DNA of the CDR3: TGTGCCAGTAGACTTGCAACTAATGAAAAACTGTTTTTT.

J is TRBJ1-2 and V is TRBV29-1; perhaps TRBD1 as D (5 bases). CDR1 is SQVTM and CDR2 is ANQGSEA in the germline V gene. With 4 bases removed from V and 4 bases from J, the gap between germline ends came to 16 bases. The CDR3 length is 14 residues. CDR3 in amino acids: CSVGSIRGGYGYTF. The CDR3 coding sequence is TGCAGCGTTGGAAGTATTCGGGGCGGCTATGGCTACACCTTC.

J is TRBJ1-5 and V is TRBV18; 7 bases match TRBD1. Germline-derived CDR1 and CDR2 are KGHSH and LQKENI. This CDR3 spans 15 amino acids. V lost 6 bases and J lost 5; bases outside the gene matches: 10. The CDR3 protein is CASSPYQGVYQPQHF. The DNA of the CDR3 is TGTGCCAGCTCGCCTTACCAGGGGGTCTATCAGCCCCAGCATTTT.

This clone was observed a few times. The chain employs TRBV7-2 and TRBJ2-7; perhaps TRBD2 as D (6 bases). The CDR3 runs 15 residues. Trimming stripped 5 bases from V and 0 bases from J, with 14 bases between. Germline values: CDR1 SGHTA, CDR2 FQGNSA. The CDR3 nucleotides are TGTGCCAGCAGCCTCGGGACTTTGGACTCCTACGAGCAGTACTTC. Amino acid sequence: CASSLGTLDSYEQYF. Drawing the rest from reference TRBV7-2 and TRBJ2-7, the complete variable domain is GAGVSQSPSNKVTEKGKDVELRCDPISGHTALYWYRQSLGQGLEFLIYFQGNSAPDKSGLPSDRFSAERTGGSVSTLTIQRTQQEDSAVYLCASSLGTLDSYEQYFGPGTRLTVT.

The chain uses TRBV9 and TRBJ2-7; D is undetermined. Trimming removed 0 bases from V and 0 bases from J, with 7 bases in between. This CDR3 spans 14 amino acids. The germline V gene encodes CDR1 SGDLS and CDR2 YYNGEE. CDR3 coding DNA: TGTGCCAGCAGCGTAGGGGCTAACTCCTACGAGCAGTACTTC. This sequence encodes CASSVGANSYEQYF.

This chain uses TRBV18 with TRBJ1-2; possibly TRBD1 for D (6 bases). V lost 1 base and J 1 base, leaving 10 bases between the germline ends. There are 15 residues in the CDR3. The V gene's germline CDR1 is KGHSH and CDR2 LQKENI. The CDR3 coding sequence is TGTGCCAGCTCACCACTGACAGGAGATAACTATGGCTACACCTTC. Translating gives CASSPLTGDNYGYTF.